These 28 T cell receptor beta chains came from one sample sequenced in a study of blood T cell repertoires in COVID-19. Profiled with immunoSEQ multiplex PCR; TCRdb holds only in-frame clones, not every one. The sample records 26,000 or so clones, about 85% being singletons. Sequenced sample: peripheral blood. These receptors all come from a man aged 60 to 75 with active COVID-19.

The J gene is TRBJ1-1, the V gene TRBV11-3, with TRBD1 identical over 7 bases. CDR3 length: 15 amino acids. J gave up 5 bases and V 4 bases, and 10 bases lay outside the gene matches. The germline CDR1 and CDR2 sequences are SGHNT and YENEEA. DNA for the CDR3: TGTGCCAGCAGCTCAGCCGGGACAGCCGGGACTGAAGCTTTCTTT. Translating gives CASSSAGTAGTEAFF.

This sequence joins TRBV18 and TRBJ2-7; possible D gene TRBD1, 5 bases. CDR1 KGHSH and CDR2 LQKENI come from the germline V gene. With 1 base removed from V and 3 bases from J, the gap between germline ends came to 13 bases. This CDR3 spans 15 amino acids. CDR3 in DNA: TGTGCCAGCTCACCACGGGCAGGACAACACTACGAGCAGTACTTC. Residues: CASSPRAGQHYEQYF. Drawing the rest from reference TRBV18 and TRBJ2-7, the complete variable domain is NAGVMQNPRHLVRRRGQEARLRCSPMKGHSHVYWYRQLPEEGLKFMVYLQKENIIDESGMPKERFSAEFPKEGPSILRIQQVVRGDSAAYFCASSPRAGQHYEQYFGPGTRLTVT.

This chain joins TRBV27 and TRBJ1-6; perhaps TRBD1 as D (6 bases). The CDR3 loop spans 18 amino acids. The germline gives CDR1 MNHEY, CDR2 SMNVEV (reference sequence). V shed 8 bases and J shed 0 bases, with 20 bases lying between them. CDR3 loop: CASGQHRDGSSYNSPLHF. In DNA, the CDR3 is TGTGCCAGCGGCCAACACAGGGACGGAAGCTCCTATAATTCACCCCTCCACTTT.

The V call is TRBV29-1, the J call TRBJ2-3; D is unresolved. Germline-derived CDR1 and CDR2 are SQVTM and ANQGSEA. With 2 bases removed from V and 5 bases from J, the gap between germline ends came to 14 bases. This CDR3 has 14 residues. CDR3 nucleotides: TGCAGCGTTGAAACAAGGTCTCTAGGAGATACGCAGTATTTT. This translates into CSVETRSLGDTQYF.

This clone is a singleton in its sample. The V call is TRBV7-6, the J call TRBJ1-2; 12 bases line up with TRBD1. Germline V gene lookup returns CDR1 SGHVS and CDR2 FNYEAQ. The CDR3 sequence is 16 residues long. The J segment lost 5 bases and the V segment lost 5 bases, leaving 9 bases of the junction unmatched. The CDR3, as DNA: TGTGCCAGCAGCCCCCGGGGACAGGGGGCGTCTTATGGCTACACCTTC. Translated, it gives CASSPRGQGASYGYTF.

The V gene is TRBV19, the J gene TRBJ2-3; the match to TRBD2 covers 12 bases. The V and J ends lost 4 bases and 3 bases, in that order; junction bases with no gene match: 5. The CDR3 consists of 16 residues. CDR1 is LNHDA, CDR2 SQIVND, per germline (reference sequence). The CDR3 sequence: CASSTLAGGSTDTQYF. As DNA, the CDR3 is TGTGCCAGTAGTACCCTAGCGGGGGGGAGTACAGATACGCAGTATTTT.

As DNA, the CDR3 is TGTGCCAGCAGCTCCTACAGGGAAGAGACCCAGTACTTC. Its translation is CASSSYREETQYF. This chain uses TRBV5-6 with TRBJ2-5; D might be TRBD1 (6 bases). The germline gives CDR1 SGHDT, CDR2 YYEEEE. The CDR3 totals 13 residues. The V and J ends lost 3 bases and 3 bases respectively, with 9 bases between them.

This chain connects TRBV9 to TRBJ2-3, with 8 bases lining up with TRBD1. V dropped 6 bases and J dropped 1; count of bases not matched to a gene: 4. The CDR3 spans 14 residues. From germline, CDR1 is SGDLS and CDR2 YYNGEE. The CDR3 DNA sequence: TGTGCCAGCAACGACAGGGGTCGCACAGATACGCAGTATTTT. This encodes CASNDRGRTDTQYF.

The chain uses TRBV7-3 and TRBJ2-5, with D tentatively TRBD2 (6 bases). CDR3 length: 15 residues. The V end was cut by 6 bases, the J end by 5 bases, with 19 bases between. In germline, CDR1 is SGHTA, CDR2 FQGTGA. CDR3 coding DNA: TGTGCCAGCAGGTCCGGGACTCAAAGAGGGGAGACCCAGTACTTC. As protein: CASRSGTQRGETQYF.

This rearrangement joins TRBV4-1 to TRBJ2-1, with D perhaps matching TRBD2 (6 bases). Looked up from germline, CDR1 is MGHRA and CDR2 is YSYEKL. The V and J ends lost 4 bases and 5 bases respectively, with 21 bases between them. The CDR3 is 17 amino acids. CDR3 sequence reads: CASSRFAVEGPNNEQFF. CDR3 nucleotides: TGCGCCAGCAGCCGGTTTGCTGTGGAGGGACCAAACAATGAGCAGTTCTTC.

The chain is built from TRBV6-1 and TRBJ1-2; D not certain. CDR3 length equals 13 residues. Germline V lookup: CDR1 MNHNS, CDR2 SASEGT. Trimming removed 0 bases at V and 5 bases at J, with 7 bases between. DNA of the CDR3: TGTGCCAGCAGTGAAGCCCGAGGTTATGGCTACACCTTC. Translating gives CASSEARGYGYTF.

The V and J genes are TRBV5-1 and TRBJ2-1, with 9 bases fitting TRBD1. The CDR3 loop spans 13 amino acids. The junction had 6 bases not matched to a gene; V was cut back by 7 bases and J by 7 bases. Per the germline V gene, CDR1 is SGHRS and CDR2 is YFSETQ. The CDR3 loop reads CASRDRVDNEQFF. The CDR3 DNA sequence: TGCGCCAGCCGGGACAGGGTGGATAATGAGCAGTTCTTC. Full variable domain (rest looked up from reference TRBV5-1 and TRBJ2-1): KAGVTQTPRYLIKTRGQQVTLSCSPISGHRSVSWYQQTPGQGLQFLFEYFSETQRNKGNFPGRFSGRQFSNSRSEMNVSTLELGDSALYLCASRDRVDNEQFFGPGTRLTVL.

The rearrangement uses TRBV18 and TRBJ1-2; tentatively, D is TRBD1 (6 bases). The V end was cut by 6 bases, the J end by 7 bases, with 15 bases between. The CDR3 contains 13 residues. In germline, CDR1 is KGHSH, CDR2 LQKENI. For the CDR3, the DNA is TGTGCCAGCTCCTTTAACAGGGAGTTTGGCTACACCTTC. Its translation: CASSFNREFGYTF.

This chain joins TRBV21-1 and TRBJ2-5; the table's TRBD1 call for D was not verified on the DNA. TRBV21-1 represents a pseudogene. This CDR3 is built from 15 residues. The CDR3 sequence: CASSKGSRAQETQYF. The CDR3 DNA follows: TGTGCCAGCAGCAAAGGAAGCAGGGCCCAAGAGACCCAGTACTTC.

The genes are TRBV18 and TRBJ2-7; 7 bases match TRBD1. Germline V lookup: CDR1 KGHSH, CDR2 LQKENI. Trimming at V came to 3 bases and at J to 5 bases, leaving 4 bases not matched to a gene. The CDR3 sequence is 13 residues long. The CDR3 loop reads CASSPGQTHEQYF. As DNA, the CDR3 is TGTGCCAGCTCACCGGGACAGACCCACGAGCAGTACTTC.

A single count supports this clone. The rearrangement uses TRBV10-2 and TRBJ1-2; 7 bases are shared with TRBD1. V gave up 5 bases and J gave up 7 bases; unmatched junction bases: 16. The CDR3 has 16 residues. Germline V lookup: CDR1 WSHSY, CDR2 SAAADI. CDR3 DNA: TGCGCCAGCAGTCGACAGGGCCAAGACCCTTTCTTTGGCTACACCTTC. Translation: CASSRQGQDPFFGYTF.

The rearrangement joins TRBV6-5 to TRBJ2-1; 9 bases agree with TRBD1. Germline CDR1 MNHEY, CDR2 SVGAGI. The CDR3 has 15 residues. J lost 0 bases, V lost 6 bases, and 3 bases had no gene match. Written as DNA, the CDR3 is TGTGCCAGCAGGGGACAGGGAGACTCCTACAATGAGCAGTTCTTC. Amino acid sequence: CASRGQGDSYNEQFF.

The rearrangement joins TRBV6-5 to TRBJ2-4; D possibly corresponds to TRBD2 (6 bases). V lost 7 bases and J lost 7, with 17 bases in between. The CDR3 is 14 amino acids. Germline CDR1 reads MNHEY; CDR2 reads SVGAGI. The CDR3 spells CASIERTGGNIQYF. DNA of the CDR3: TGTGCCAGCATAGAGAGGACTGGGGGGAACATTCAGTACTTC.

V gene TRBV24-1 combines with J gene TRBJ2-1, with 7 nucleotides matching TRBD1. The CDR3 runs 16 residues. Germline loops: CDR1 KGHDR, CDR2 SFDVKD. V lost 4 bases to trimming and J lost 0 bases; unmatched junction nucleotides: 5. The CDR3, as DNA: TGTGCCACCAGTGAAGGACAGGCTAGCTCCTACAATGAGCAGTTCTTC. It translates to CATSEGQASSYNEQFF.

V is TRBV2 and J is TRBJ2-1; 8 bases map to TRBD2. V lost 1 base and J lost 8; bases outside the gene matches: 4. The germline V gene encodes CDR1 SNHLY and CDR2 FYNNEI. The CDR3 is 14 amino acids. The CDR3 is CASSEERGRYEQFF. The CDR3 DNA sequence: TGTGCCAGCAGTGAAGAGCGGGGGAGGTATGAGCAGTTCTTC.

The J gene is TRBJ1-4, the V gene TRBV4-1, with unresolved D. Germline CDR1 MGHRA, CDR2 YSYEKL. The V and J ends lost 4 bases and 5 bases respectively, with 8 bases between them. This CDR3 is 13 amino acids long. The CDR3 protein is CASSPLRNEKLFF. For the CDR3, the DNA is TGCGCCAGCAGCCCCTTGAGAAATGAAAAACTGTTTTTT.

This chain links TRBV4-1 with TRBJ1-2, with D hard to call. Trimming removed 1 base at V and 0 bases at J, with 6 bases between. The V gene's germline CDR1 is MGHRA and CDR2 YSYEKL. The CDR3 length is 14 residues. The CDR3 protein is CASSQVPANYGYTF. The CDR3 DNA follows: TGCGCCAGCAGCCAAGTCCCTGCTAACTATGGCTACACCTTC.

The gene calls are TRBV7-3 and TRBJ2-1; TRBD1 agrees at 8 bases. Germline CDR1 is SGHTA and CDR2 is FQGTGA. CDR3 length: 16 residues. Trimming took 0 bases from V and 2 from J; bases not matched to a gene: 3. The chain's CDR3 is CASSLTGTGTYNEQFF. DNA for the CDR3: TGTGCCAGCAGCTTAACCGGGACAGGCACCTACAATGAGCAGTTCTTC.

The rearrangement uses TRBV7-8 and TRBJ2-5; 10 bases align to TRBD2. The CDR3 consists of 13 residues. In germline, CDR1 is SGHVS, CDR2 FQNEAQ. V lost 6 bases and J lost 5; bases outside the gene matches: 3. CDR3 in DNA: TGTGCCAGCAGGGGGACTAGCGCTGAGACCCAGTACTTC. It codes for CASRGTSAETQYF. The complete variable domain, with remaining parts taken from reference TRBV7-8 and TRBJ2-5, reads GAGVSQSPRYKVAKRGQDVALRCDPISGHVSLFWYQQALGQGPEFLTYFQNEAQLDKSGLPSDRFFAERPEGSVSTLKIQRTQQEDSAVYLCASRGTSAETQYFGPGTRLLVL.

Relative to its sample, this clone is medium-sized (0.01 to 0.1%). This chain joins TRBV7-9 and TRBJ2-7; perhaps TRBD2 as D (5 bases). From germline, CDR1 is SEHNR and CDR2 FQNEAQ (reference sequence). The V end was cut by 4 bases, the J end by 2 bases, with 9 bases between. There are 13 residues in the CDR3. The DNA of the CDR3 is TGTGCCAGCAGCTCCTCCGGGACCTACGAGCAGTACTTC. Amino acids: CASSSSGTYEQYF. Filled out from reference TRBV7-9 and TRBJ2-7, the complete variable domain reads DTGVSQNPRHKITKRGQNVTFRCDPISEHNRLYWYRQTLGQGPEFLTYFQNEAQLEKSRLLSDRFSAERPKGSFSTLEIQRTEQGDSAMYLCASSSSGTYEQYFGPGTRLTVT.

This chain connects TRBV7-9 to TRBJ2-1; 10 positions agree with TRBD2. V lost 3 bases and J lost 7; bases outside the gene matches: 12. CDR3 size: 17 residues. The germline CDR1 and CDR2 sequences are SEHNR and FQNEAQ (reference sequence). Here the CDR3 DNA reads TGTGCCAGCAGCTTCAGCGGGGGGGCCAAGGGAAGGAATGAGCAGTTCTTC. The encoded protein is CASSFSGGAKGRNEQFF.

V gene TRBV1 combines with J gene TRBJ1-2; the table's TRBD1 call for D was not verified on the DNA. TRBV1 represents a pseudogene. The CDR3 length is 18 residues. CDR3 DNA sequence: TGCACCAGCAGCCAACCCTGGGCAGGGGGCGTACCGGTGAGTGGCTACACCTTC. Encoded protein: CTSSQPWAGGVPVSGYTF.

The CDR3 DNA follows: TGTGCCAGCAGCCTACTACGGGCCTACAATGAGCAGTTCTTC. Its translation is CASSLLRAYNEQFF. The V gene is TRBV14, the J gene TRBJ2-1; unclear D gene. CDR3 length equals 14 residues. Trimming shortened V by 4 bases and J by 2 bases, and 9 bases separated the two germline ends. Germline V lookup: CDR1 SGHDN, CDR2 FVKESK.